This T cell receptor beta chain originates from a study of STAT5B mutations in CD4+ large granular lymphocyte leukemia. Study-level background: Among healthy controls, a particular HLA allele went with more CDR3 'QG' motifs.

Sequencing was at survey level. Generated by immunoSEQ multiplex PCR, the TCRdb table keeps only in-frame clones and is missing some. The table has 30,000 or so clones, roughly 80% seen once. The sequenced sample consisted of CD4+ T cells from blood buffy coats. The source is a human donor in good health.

The chain's CDR3 is CASSGASYEQYF. CDR3 in DNA: TGCGCCAGCAGTGGGGCCTCCTACGAGCAGTACTTC. This sequence joins TRBV5-1 and TRBJ2-7, with a tentative D call TRBD1 (5 bases). The V gene lost 5 bases and the J gene lost 0 bases, with 6 bases spanning the gap. The V gene's germline CDR1 is SGHRS and CDR2 YFSETQ. The CDR3 consists of 12 residues.